What follows are 22 T cell receptor beta chains derived from one specimen sequenced in a study of T-cell reconstitution after alpha-beta-depleted transplantation in children. Unique molecular identifiers tagged the TCRbeta library. TCRdb processed the PCR reads anew with MiXCR; each CDR3 protein has one entry. Of hundreds of thousands of distinct CDR3 sequences detected, roughly 17% appear once; the ten largest clones hold about 1.1%. The sequences come from PBMCs from the stem cell graft donor, collected from the stem cell graft. The source is a human donor who donated a stem cell graft to a child with acute myeloid leukemia.

The sample holds many counts of this clonotype. Here the CDR3 DNA reads TGTGCCAGCACCACTGGACGGGGCCTAACGAGGACTGAAGCTTTCTTT. It is translated as CASTTGRGLTRTEAFF. The chain couples TRBV6-2 or TRBV6-3 to TRBJ1-1, with D possibly TRBD1 on 5 matching bases. This CDR3 region has 16 residues. V shed 7 bases and J shed 5 bases, with 23 bases lying between them. Germline-derived CDR1 and CDR2 are MNHEY and SVGEGT.

This clonotype was detected ten times or more. This chain joins TRBV9 and TRBJ2-7, with 10 positions matching TRBD1. J was trimmed by 5 bases and V by 2 bases; bases with no gene match: 4. In germline, CDR1 is SGDLS, CDR2 YYNGEE. CDR3 size: 14 residues. Here the CDR3 reads CASSVDGTGDEQYF. The CDR3 DNA follows: TGTGCCAGCAGCGTCGATGGGACAGGGGACGAGCAGTACTTC.

This clonotype was detected only a few times. This chain links TRBV23-1 with TRBJ2-7; no clear D gene. TRBV23-1 is an open reading frame whose function is uncertain. The V and J ends lost 0 bases and 2 bases respectively, with 5 bases between them. The CDR3 has 13 residues. The DNA for the CDR3 is TGCGCCAGCAGTCAATCGCGACCCTACGAGCAGTACTTC. This sequence encodes CASSQSRPYEQYF.

The rearrangement links TRBV25-1 to TRBJ2-3; weak D call: TRBD2 (5 bases). Germline values: CDR1 MGHDK, CDR2 SYGVNS. The CDR3 is made up of 16 amino acids. Trimming shortened V by 0 bases and J by 3 bases, and 13 bases separated the two germline ends. In DNA form, the CDR3 reads TGTGCCAGCAGTGAATATTCCGGGGTCGGAACAGATACGCAGTATTTT. It specifies CASSEYSGVGTDTQYF.

The table lists this clonotype with a few counts. The V gene is TRBV7-2, the J gene TRBJ2-1; TRBD2 agrees at 7 bases. The CDR3 is 16 residues long. V lost 0 bases and J lost 3; bases outside the gene matches: 5. Per germline, CDR1 SGHTA and CDR2 FQGNSA. This chain's CDR3 is CASSLAPGGLYNEQFF. CDR3 sequence (DNA): TGTGCCAGCAGCTTAGCGCCGGGGGGTCTCTACAATGAGCAGTTCTTC.

The chain is built from TRBV7-6 and TRBJ1-5; a weak D match, TRBD1 (5 bases). Trimming shortened V by 5 bases and J by 5 bases, and 10 bases separated the two germline ends. CDR3 length: 13 amino acids. Looked up from germline, CDR1 is SGHVS and CDR2 is FNYEAQ. The CDR3 sequence is CASSVTDHQPQHF. The CDR3, as DNA: TGTGCCAGCAGCGTGACAGATCATCAGCCCCAGCATTTT.

This clonotype was recorded a few times. The gene calls are TRBV5-5 and TRBJ2-1; the D gene is possibly TRBD1 (8 bases). CDR1 and CDR2 from the germline V gene are SGHKS and YYEKEE (reference sequence). V was pared by 4 bases and J by 8 bases, with 22 bases between. This CDR3 has 16 amino acids. CDR3 region: CASSPEGGTGGDEQFF. CDR3 nucleotides: TGTGCCAGCAGCCCCGAGGGGGGGACAGGCGGGGATGAGCAGTTCTTC. Together with reference TRBV5-5 and TRBJ2-1, the CDR3 gives the full variable domain: DAGVTQSPTHLIKTRGQQVTLRCSPISGHKSVSWYQQVLGQGPQFIFQYYEKEERGRGNFPDRFSARQFPNYSSELNVNALLLGDSALYLCASSPEGGTGGDEQFFGPGTRLTVL.

This clonotype was counted ten times or more. The genes are TRBV20-1 and TRBJ2-7; 7 nucleotides align to TRBD1. Trimming cost V 3 bases and J 3 bases; bases outside gene matches: 5. Germline CDR1 and CDR2: DFQATT and SNEGSKA (reference sequence). This CDR3 has 13 residues. CDR3 amino acids: CSASAAGGYEQYF. The DNA for the CDR3 is TGCAGTGCTAGTGCCGCAGGGGGCTACGAGCAGTACTTC.

This clonotype came up a few times. CDR3 sequence reads: CASSLELTSYEQYF. Here the CDR3 DNA reads TGTGCCAGCAGCTTAGAGCTTACTAGCTACGAGCAGTACTTC. This chain links TRBV7-9 with TRBJ2-7, with D perhaps matching TRBD2 (5 bases). V was cut by 1 base and J by 3 bases, with 10 bases left in between. Germline V gene lookup returns CDR1 SEHNR and CDR2 FQNEAQ (reference sequence). This CDR3 spans 14 amino acids.

This clonotype was counted ten times or more. This chain uses TRBV20-1 with TRBJ1-2, with 7 bases that match TRBD1. The CDR3 has 14 residues. Trimming removed 2 bases from V and 7 bases from J; junction bases left unmatched: 10. Per the germline V gene, CDR1 is DFQATT and CDR2 is SNEGSKA (reference sequence). CDR3 bases: TGCAGTGCTAGACCCGGCCGGACAGGACCTGGCTACACCTTC. Its protein is CSARPGRTGPGYTF.

In this sample, this clonotype turned up a few times. The CDR3 coding sequence is TGTGCCAGCAGCGGGACTAGCGGGGGGACCAAAAACATTCAGTACTTC. Its translation is CASSGTSGGTKNIQYF. This chain uses TRBV7-2 with TRBJ2-4, with 15 bases lining up with TRBD2. The CDR3 has 16 amino acids. V gave up 5 bases and J gave up 2 bases; unmatched junction bases: 1. CDR1 is SGHTA, CDR2 FQGNSA, per germline.

The sample holds many counts of this clonotype. The chain uses TRBV6-5 and TRBJ2-1; D gene uncertain. V lost 6 bases to trimming and J lost 0 bases, with 12 bases between them. Germline V gene sequence: CDR1 MNHEY, CDR2 SVGAGI. The CDR3 consists of 15 residues. The CDR3 here is CASRYDTSSYNEQFF. Written as DNA, the CDR3 is TGTGCCAGCAGATACGACACTTCCTCCTACAATGAGCAGTTCTTC.

The sample holds a few counts of this clonotype. J is TRBJ2-7 and V is TRBV2; 7 bases are shared with TRBD1. V shed 7 bases, J shed 2 bases, and the junction held 8 bases outside the gene matches. CDR3 length equals 14 residues. The germline V gene has CDR1 SNHLY and CDR2 FYNNEI. CDR3 residues: CASISPTGAYEQYF. In DNA, the CDR3 is TGTGCCAGCATTAGCCCAACAGGGGCCTACGAGCAGTACTTC. The complete variable domain, with remaining parts taken from reference TRBV2 and TRBJ2-7, reads EPEVTQTPSHQVTQMGQEVILRCVPISNHLYFYWYRQILGQKVEFLVSFYNNEISEKSEIFDDQFSVERPDGSNFTLKIRSTKLEDSAMYFCASISPTGAYEQYFGPGTRLTVT.

This clonotype occurred many times. The chain recombines TRBV29-1 with TRBJ2-7; D not resolved. Per germline, CDR1 SQVTM and CDR2 ANQGSEA. This CDR3 comprises 12 residues. V lost 4 bases to trimming and J lost 1 base, with 8 bases between them. In DNA, the CDR3 is TGCAGCGTTGGGGTACAGTCCTACGAGCAGTACTTC. The encoded protein is CSVGVQSYEQYF.

This clonotype was counted ten times or more. The J gene is TRBJ2-1, the V gene TRBV6-5; 12 bases agree with TRBD2. The ends lost 2 bases at V and 4 bases at J; junction bases unmatched: 6. Germline CDR1 reads MNHEY; CDR2 reads SVGAGI. CDR3 length: 17 amino acids. CDR3 sequence reads: CASSYRMGLAGYNEQFF. The CDR3 DNA reads TGTGCCAGCAGTTACAGGATGGGACTAGCGGGTTACAATGAGCAGTTCTTC.

This clonotype was observed a handful of times. CDR3 sequence (DNA): TGCGCCAGCAGCTTGGGACAGGGAACAGGCGAGCAGTACTTC. This codes for CASSLGQGTGEQYF. The J gene is TRBJ2-7, the V gene TRBV5-1; 7 nucleotides match TRBD1. CDR1 SGHRS and CDR2 YFSETQ come from the germline V gene. J gave up 6 bases and V 0 bases, and 6 bases lay outside the gene matches. CDR3 length: 14 residues.

In this sample, this clonotype turned up many times. V usage is TRBV4-3 and J usage is TRBJ1-1, with TRBD1 identical over 9 bases. The CDR3 extends over 15 amino acids. Trimming cost V 4 bases and J 11 bases; bases outside gene matches: 14. Germline V gene data show CDR1 as LGHNA and CDR2 as YSLEER. The CDR3 coding sequence is TGCGCCAGCAGCCCACAAGATAGGGACAGGGCCTACGCTTTCTTT. Translated: CASSPQDRDRAYAFF.

This chain uses TRBV7-8 with TRBJ1-5, with a weak D call TRBD1 (5 bases). V lost 0 bases, J lost 5 bases, and 23 bases lay in between. From germline, CDR1 is SGHVS and CDR2 FQNEAQ. The CDR3 extends over 19 amino acids. The CDR3 DNA sequence: TGTGCCAGCAGCTTAGCGGGAGACAGATCCAGAAGATCTGATCAGCCCCAGCATTTT. Amino acids: CASSLAGDRSRRSDQPQHF.

The rearrangement uses TRBV9 and TRBJ2-7, with 12 nucleotides matching TRBD2. Germline lookup yields CDR1 SGDLS and CDR2 YYNGEE. V shed 4 bases and J 4 bases; nucleotides not matched to a gene: 18. This CDR3 is 19 amino acids long. CDR3 sequence (DNA): TGTGCCAGCAGCACCGGAGGGACTAGCGGGTCTTTACAACCTTACGAGCAGTACTTC. It translates to CASSTGGTSGSLQPYEQYF. Based on the CDR3 plus reference TRBV9 and TRBJ2-7, the full variable domain is DSGVTQTPKHLITATGQRVTLRCSPRSGDLSVYWYQQSLDQGLQFLIQYYNGEERAKGNILERFSAQQFPDLHSELNLSSLELGDSALYFCASSTGGTSGSLQPYEQYFGPGTRLTVT.

This clonotype was counted many times. The rearrangement uses TRBV20-1 and TRBJ2-1, with a tentative D call TRBD2 (7 bases). Germline lookup yields CDR1 DFQATT and CDR2 SNEGSKA (reference sequence). The germline V and J ends were trimmed by 0 bases and 5 bases, with 8 bases remaining between them. CDR3 length: 13 amino acids. The CDR3 loop is CSARDGGHNEQFF. CDR3 DNA: TGCAGTGCTAGAGACGGGGGGCACAATGAGCAGTTCTTC.

The V and J genes are TRBV7-3 and TRBJ1-2; 7 bases are shared with TRBD1. CDR1 is SGHTA and CDR2 is FQGTGA in the germline V gene. The CDR3 runs to 14 residues. With V trimmed by 4 bases and J by 4 bases, 6 bases remained unmatched. The CDR3 loop is CASSSTGVGYGYTF. The CDR3 coding sequence is TGTGCCAGCAGCTCTACAGGGGTCGGCTATGGCTACACCTTC. The whole variable domain, filled in from reference TRBV7-3 and TRBJ1-2, reads GAGVSQTPSNKVTEKGKYVELRCDPISGHTALYWYRQSLGQGPEFLIYFQGTGAADDSGLPNDRFFAVRPEGSVSTLKIQRTERGDSAVYLCASSSTGVGYGYTFGSGTRLTVV.

There are many counts of this clonotype. The rearrangement joins TRBV20-1 to TRBJ1-1; TRBD1 might be the D (6 bases). Trimming shortened V by 6 bases and J by 0 bases, and 11 bases separated the two germline ends. The CDR3 runs 13 residues. The V gene's germline CDR1 is DFQATT and CDR2 SNEGSKA (reference sequence). Written as DNA, the CDR3 is TGCAGTGCCGGGGGCGCGGTGAACACTGAAGCTTTCTTT. This encodes CSAGGAVNTEAFF.